Each of the 30 T cell receptor beta chains below was sequenced from the same sample in a study of blood T cell repertoires in COVID-19. The protocol was immunoSEQ multiplex PCR, while the TCRdb copy is restricted to in-frame clones and leaves out a portion. Among under 250,000 clones listed, 80% to 90% were seen once. Sequencing was performed on peripheral blood. Every receptor here comes from a man between 60 and 75 years old with acute or convalescent COVID-19.

V is TRBV3-1 (or the pseudogene TRBV3-2) and J is TRBJ2-4, with a possible D match to TRBD2 (6 bases). Trimming pared 0 bases from V and 2 bases from J, leaving 20 bases between. The germline V gene has CDR1 LGHDT and CDR2 YNNKEL (reference sequence). CDR3 length: 19 residues. Here the CDR3 DNA reads TGTGCCAGCAGCCAAGATCCAGCGGGCGCCCGGGCCCCCAAAAACATTCAGTACTTC. This encodes CASSQDPAGARAPKNIQYF.

The chain couples TRBV28 to TRBJ2-3; no clear D gene. The CDR3 sequence is 12 residues long. Trimming cost V 4 bases and J 4 bases, with 6 bases left between them. Per the germline V gene, CDR1 is MDHEN and CDR2 is SYDVKM. CDR3 amino acids: CASSSSPDTQYF. The DNA for the CDR3 is TGTGCCAGCAGTTCTTCCCCAGATACGCAGTATTTT.

The CDR3 region has the DNA TGTGCCAGCAGCGAGCCTCTCGAATTGAATGGCTACACCTTC. This encodes CASSEPLELNGYTF. The chain has TRBV25-1 and TRBJ1-2, with unresolved D. The germline V gene encodes CDR1 MGHDK and CDR2 SYGVNS. CDR3 size: 14 residues. Deletions cut 6 bases from V and 6 bases from J, with 17 bases between.

Notes on this clone: In the same sample, other DNA sequences code for this CDR3. The chain employs TRBV5-1 and TRBJ1-1, with TRBD1 matching 8 bases. V was clipped by 4 bases and J by 4 bases; unmatched bases: 3. Germline CDR1 and CDR2: SGHRS and YFSETQ. The CDR3 totals 13 residues. The CDR3 bases are TGCGCCAGCAGCGTGGACAGGGCCACTGAAGCTTTCTTT. Residues: CASSVDRATEAFF.

The chain links TRBV10-3 to TRBJ2-3; 7 positions agree with TRBD1. Germline assignment: CDR1 ENHRY and CDR2 SYGVKD. V lost 1 base and J lost 5; bases outside the gene matches: 9. This CDR3 contains 16 residues. DNA of the CDR3: TGTGCCATCAGTGAGTTTACAGGGGAAGTAGGAGATACGCAGTATTTT. Its protein is CAISEFTGEVGDTQYF.

The V call is TRBV5-5, the J call TRBJ2-3; D gene uncertain. V was shortened by 0 bases and J by 0 bases, with 8 bases between the two germline ends. The CDR3 is made up of 15 amino acids. Germline-derived CDR1 and CDR2 are SGHKS and YYEKEE (reference sequence). In DNA form, the CDR3 reads TGTGCCAGCAGCTTGGATGGCAGTAGCACAGATACGCAGTATTTT. It encodes CASSLDGSSTDTQYF.

The chain joins TRBV5-1 to TRBJ2-7; D is undetermined. CDR3 length equals 14 residues. CDR1 and CDR2 from the germline V gene are SGHRS and YFSETQ. The V end was cut by 2 bases, the J end by 3 bases, with 12 bases between. CDR3 protein: CASSFGPEDYEQYF. The CDR3 DNA reads TGCGCCAGCAGCTTCGGCCCAGAGGACTACGAGCAGTACTTC.

The chain employs TRBV5-1 and TRBJ2-6, with 12 bases that match TRBD1. The germline V gene has CDR1 SGHRS and CDR2 YFSETQ. V lost 6 bases, J lost 4 bases, and 8 bases stayed unmatched. The CDR3 runs 17 residues. CDR3 sequence reads: CASTPGQGASGANVLTF. The DNA for the CDR3 is TGCGCCAGCACTCCGGGACAGGGGGCGTCCGGGGCCAACGTCCTGACTTTC.

The chain joins TRBV7-2 to TRBJ2-7; TRBD2 matches at 7 bases. The CDR3 has 15 amino acids. V gave up 4 bases and J gave up 1 base; unmatched junction bases: 7. Germline CDR1 is SGHTA and CDR2 is FQGNSA. The CDR3 sequence: CASSSAGTTSYEQYF. The CDR3 DNA follows: TGTGCCAGCAGCTCAGCGGGGACTACATCCTACGAGCAGTACTTC. The full variable domain, rest sourced from reference TRBV7-2 and TRBJ2-7, is GAGVSQSPSNKVTEKGKDVELRCDPISGHTALYWYRQSLGQGLEFLIYFQGNSAPDKSGLPSDRFSAERTGGSVSTLTIQRTQQEDSAVYLCASSSAGTTSYEQYFGPGTRLTVT.

The chain has TRBV10-3 and TRBJ1-1, with TRBD1 identical over 8 bases. The CDR3 runs 15 residues. The ends lost 0 bases at V and 8 bases at J; junction bases unmatched: 8. Germline V gene data show CDR1 as ENHRY and CDR2 as SYGVKD. In DNA form, the CDR3 reads TGTGCCATCAGTGAGTCTACAGGGGGTGGTGAAGAAGCTTTCTTT. This codes for CAISESTGGGEEAFF.

This clone has a handful of counts. The identical CDR3 is also encoded by other nucleotide sequences in the sample. The V and J genes are TRBV7-2 and TRBJ2-7; D gene ambiguous. Between the trimmed V and J ends, which lost 4 bases and 2 bases, there was a span of 3 bases. CDR1 is SGHTA and CDR2 is FQGNSA in the germline V gene. The CDR3 runs to 11 residues. CDR3 sequence reads: CASSSAYEQYF. The CDR3 region has the DNA TGTGCCAGCAGCTCAGCCTACGAGCAGTACTTC.

This clone has a single count. The chain has TRBV29-1 and TRBJ2-2; the D is unclear. In germline, CDR1 is SQVTM, CDR2 ANQGSEA. Deletions cut 4 bases from V and 5 bases from J, with 11 bases between. This CDR3 comprises 13 residues. CDR3: CSVASTVTGELFF. In nucleotides, the CDR3 is TGCAGCGTTGCTTCGACTGTAACCGGGGAGCTGTTTTTT.

The rearrangement links TRBV27 to TRBJ1-6, with D uncertain. Germline CDR1 reads MNHEY; CDR2 reads SMNVEV (reference sequence). Trimming cost V 6 bases and J 0 bases, with 12 bases left between them. The CDR3 has 16 residues. CDR3 residues: CASRPPGSSYNSPLHF. CDR3 sequence (DNA): TGTGCCAGCAGACCCCCGGGGAGCTCCTATAATTCACCCCTCCACTTT.

For the CDR3, the DNA is TGTGCCAGCAGTTTAGGGGGGAATCAAGAGACCCAGTACTTC. Its translation: CASSLGGNQETQYF. The V gene is TRBV28, the J gene TRBJ2-5; possibly TRBD2 for D (6 bases). This CDR3 has 14 residues. Germline CDR1 and CDR2: MDHEN and SYDVKM. Trimming pared 2 bases from V and 2 bases from J, leaving 9 bases between.

The rearrangement links TRBV30 to TRBJ1-1; D not certain. Trimming removed 0 bases from V and 9 bases from J, with 17 bases in between. The CDR3 contains 14 residues. Looked up from germline, CDR1 is GTSNPN and CDR2 is SVGIG (reference sequence). The DNA of the CDR3 is TGTGCCTGGAGTGTACAAGGGAGGAGGCAGAAAGCTTTCTTT. Its protein product is CAWSVQGRRQKAFF.

V is TRBV27 and J is TRBJ1-2, with D uncertain. CDR3 length equals 12 residues. V dropped 6 bases and J dropped 7 bases, with 12 bases sitting between them. Germline values: CDR1 MNHEY, CDR2 SMNVEV (reference sequence). CDR3 sequence reads: CASRPLAGGYTF. CDR3 DNA sequence: TGTGCCAGCAGACCTCTTGCAGGTGGCTACACCTTC.

The sample holds one count of this clone. The chain uses TRBV5-4 and TRBJ2-5; 12 bases fit TRBD2. Germline V gene data show CDR1 as SGHNT and CDR2 as YYREEE (reference sequence). The CDR3 loop spans 17 amino acids. V shed 4 bases and J 4 bases; nucleotides not matched to a gene: 11. The CDR3 reads CASSHGLAGTYVETQYF. CDR3 in DNA: TGTGCCAGCAGCCACGGACTAGCGGGAACCTATGTAGAGACCCAGTACTTC.

The chain carries TRBV19 and TRBJ2-2, with D tentatively TRBD1 (5 bases). Germline CDR1 LNHDA, CDR2 SQIVND (reference sequence). The CDR3 consists of 13 residues. The V end lost 3 bases, the J end lost 6 bases, and 8 bases lay between the germline ends. The CDR3 DNA follows: TGTGCCAGTAGTATGGGGCAGGCCGGGGAGCTGTTTTTT. Translating it yields CASSMGQAGELFF. Filled out from reference TRBV19 and TRBJ2-2, the complete variable domain reads DGGITQSPKYLFRKEGQNVTLSCEQNLNHDAMYWYRQDPGQGLRLIYYSQIVNDFQKGDIAEGYSVSREKKESFPLTVTSAQKNPTAFYLCASSMGQAGELFFGEGSRLTVL.

This chain uses TRBV2 with TRBJ1-5; TRBD1 aligns across 8 bases. The length of the CDR3 is 14 residues. Germline CDR1 is SNHLY and CDR2 is FYNNEI. Unmatched junction bases numbered 8, after V lost 6 bases and J lost 7 bases. The CDR3 loop is CASSPTGGGQPQHF. Here the CDR3 DNA reads TGTGCCAGCAGCCCTACAGGGGGAGGCCAGCCCCAGCATTTT.

The gene calls are TRBV7-9 and TRBJ1-1, with D possibly TRBD1 on 5 matching bases. Germline values: CDR1 SEHNR, CDR2 FQNEAQ (reference sequence). V lost 5 bases and J lost 4, with 14 bases in between. The CDR3 loop spans 14 amino acids. This CDR3 reads CASSKTGGSTEAFF. The CDR3 DNA is TGTGCCAGCAGCAAAACGGGGGGTAGCACTGAAGCTTTCTTT.

V gene TRBV28 combines with J gene TRBJ2-2; D is unclear. CDR1 MDHEN and CDR2 SYDVKM come from the germline V gene. Trimming left V 6 bases short and J 6 bases short, with 14 bases between. The CDR3 loop spans 14 amino acids. CDR3 coding DNA: TGTGCCAGCAGCCGTAGTTCCTTCCCCGGGGAGCTGTTTTTT. It encodes CASSRSSFPGELFF. Full variable domain (remainder filled in from reference TRBV28 and TRBJ2-2): DVKVTQSSRYLVKRTGEKVFLECVQDMDHENMFWYRQDPGLGLRLIYFSYDVKMKEKGDIPEGYSVSREKKERFSLILESASTNQTSMYLCASSRSSFPGELFFGEGSRLTVL.

This clone has just one count. The V gene is TRBV6-2 or TRBV6-3, the J gene TRBJ1-1; 8 nucleotides agree with TRBD1. Germline CDR1 and CDR2: MNHEY and SVGEGT. With 2 bases clipped from V and 0 bases from J, the junction kept 5 bases outside the gene matches. The CDR3 length is 16 residues. CDR3 sequence: CASSYIAGGLNTEAFF. CDR3 bases: TGTGCCAGCAGTTACATCGCAGGGGGCTTGAACACTGAAGCTTTCTTT.

The genes are TRBV3-1 (or the pseudogene TRBV3-2) and TRBJ1-1; 9 bases are shared with TRBD1. This CDR3 has 14 amino acids. The trim removed 4 bases at V and 6 bases at J, leaving 6 bases unmatched. Germline loops: CDR1 LGHDT, CDR2 YNNKEL (reference sequence). The CDR3 region has the DNA TGTGCCAGCAGCCGGGGGACAGGGAGCGCTGAAGCTTTCTTT. Translated: CASSRGTGSAEAFF.

The V gene is TRBV20-1, the J gene TRBJ2-2; 10 bases are shared with TRBD2. Germline CDR1 DFQATT, CDR2 SNEGSKA (reference sequence). With 3 bases clipped from V and 3 bases from J, the junction kept 4 bases outside the gene matches. The CDR3 is 15 amino acids. The CDR3 reads CSASRLAGDTGELFF. CDR3 DNA: TGCAGTGCTAGTAGGCTAGCGGGGGACACCGGGGAGCTGTTTTTT.

The chain joins TRBV4-1 to TRBJ1-3, with unresolved D. Trimming shortened V by 7 bases and J by 1 base, and 8 bases separated the two germline ends. Germline loops: CDR1 MGHRA, CDR2 YSYEKL. The CDR3 contains 13 residues. In DNA, the CDR3 is TGCGCCAGCATAGACATTTCTGGAAACACCATATATTTT. Its protein is CASIDISGNTIYF.

The V gene is TRBV6-5, the J gene TRBJ2-1, with D perhaps TRBD2 (5 bases). Trimming took off 6 bases at V and 7 bases at J, with 16 bases between the two ends. This CDR3 comprises 14 residues. Germline V gene data show CDR1 as MNHEY and CDR2 as SVGAGI. CDR3 DNA: TGTGCCAGCAGCGCTATGGGAGTGGTAAATGAGCAGTTCTTC. Translating it yields CASSAMGVVNEQFF.

This chain joins TRBV4-1 and TRBJ2-1, with D perhaps matching TRBD2 (5 bases). There are 14 residues in the CDR3. V lost 1 base and J 4 bases, leaving 8 bases between the germline ends. Germline V gene lookup returns CDR1 MGHRA and CDR2 YSYEKL. The CDR3 reads CASSQAGGYNEQFF. The CDR3 nucleotides are TGCGCCAGCAGCCAAGCTGGCGGGTACAATGAGCAGTTCTTC.

This clone was counted a single time. This chain joins TRBV29-1 and TRBJ1-3, with TRBD1 matching over 9 bases. Germline CDR1 SQVTM, CDR2 ANQGSEA. This CDR3 contains 14 residues. Unmatched junction bases numbered 12, after V lost 6 bases and J lost 9 bases. The CDR3 bases are TGCAGCGTCCGACAGGGGGAAGGAGCTAGCACCATATATTTT. Residues: CSVRQGEGASTIYF.

The V and J genes are TRBV6-5 and TRBJ2-5; D possibly corresponds to TRBD2 (5 bases). Germline assignment: CDR1 MNHEY and CDR2 SVGAGI. The CDR3 consists of 15 residues. Trimming pared 8 bases from V and 0 bases from J, leaving 16 bases between. DNA of the CDR3: TGTGCCAGCCACCTTGGCGGGCCGTACCAAGAGACCCAGTACTTC. It codes for CASHLGGPYQETQYF.

The chain couples TRBV10-3 to TRBJ1-1, with D unresolved. Germline V gene sequence: CDR1 ENHRY, CDR2 SYGVKD. Trimming took 4 bases from V and 4 from J, leaving 16 bases between them. There are 15 residues in the CDR3. The CDR3 loop reads CAISGASTGSTEAFF. CDR3 DNA: TGTGCCATCAGTGGGGCATCCACCGGGAGCACTGAAGCTTTCTTT.